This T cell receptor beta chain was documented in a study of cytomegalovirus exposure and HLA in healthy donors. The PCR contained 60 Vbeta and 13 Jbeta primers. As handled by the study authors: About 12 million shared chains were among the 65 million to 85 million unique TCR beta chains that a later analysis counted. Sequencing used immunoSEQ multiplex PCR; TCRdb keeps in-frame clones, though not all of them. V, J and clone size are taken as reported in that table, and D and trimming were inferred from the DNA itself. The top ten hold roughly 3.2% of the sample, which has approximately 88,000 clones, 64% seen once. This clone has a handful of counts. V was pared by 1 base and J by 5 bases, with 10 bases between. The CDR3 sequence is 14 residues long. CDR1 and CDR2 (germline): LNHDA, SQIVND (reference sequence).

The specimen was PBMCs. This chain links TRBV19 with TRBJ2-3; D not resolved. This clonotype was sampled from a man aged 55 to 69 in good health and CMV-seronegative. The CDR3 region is CASSIGQARDTQYF. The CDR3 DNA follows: TGTGCCAGTAGTATAGGGCAGGCCAGAGATACGCAGTATTTT.